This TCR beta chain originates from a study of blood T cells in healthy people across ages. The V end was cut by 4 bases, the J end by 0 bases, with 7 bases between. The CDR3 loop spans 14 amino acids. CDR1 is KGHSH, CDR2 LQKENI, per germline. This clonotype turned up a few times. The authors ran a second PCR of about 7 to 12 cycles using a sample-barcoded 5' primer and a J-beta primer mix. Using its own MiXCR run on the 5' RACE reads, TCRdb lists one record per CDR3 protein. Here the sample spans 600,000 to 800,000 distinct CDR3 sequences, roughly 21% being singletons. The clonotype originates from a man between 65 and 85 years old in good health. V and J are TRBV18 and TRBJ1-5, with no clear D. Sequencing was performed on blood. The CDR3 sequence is CASSLLASNQPQHF. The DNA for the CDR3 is TGTGCCAGCTCACTGCTGGCTAGCAATCAGCCCCAGCATTTT. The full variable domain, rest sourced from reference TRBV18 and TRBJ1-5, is NAGVMQNPRHLVRRRGQEARLRCSPMKGHSHVYWYRQLPEEGLKFMVYLQKENIIDESGMPKERFSAEFPKEGPSILRIQQVVRGDSAAYFCASSLLASNQPQHFGDGTRLSIL.